This TCR beta chain was sequenced during a study of T-cell reconstitution after alpha-beta-depleted transplantation in children. Study findings and constraints: The study reportedly traced alpha-beta T cells about two months after transplant to several hundred expanded graft clones. By one year post-transplant, T-cell counts and diversity largely arose from T cells that were newly produced.

This CDR3 spans 12 amino acids. CDR1 and CDR2 from the germline V gene are MDHEN and SYDVKM. V dropped 6 bases and J dropped 7 bases, with 10 bases sitting between them. This clonotype was picked up many times. Its specificity is not known. Researchers prepared the TCRbeta library using unique molecular identifiers, the study reports. TCRdb ran MiXCR on the PCR reads and lists one entry per CDR3 protein. The data contain hundreds of thousands of distinct CDR3 sequences, approximately 10% of them singletons. The clonotype originates from a child under two years old with acute myeloid leukemia, due to receive a stem cell transplant. This chain connects TRBV28 to TRBJ1-5; D is unresolved. The sequenced sample was PBMCs, obtained before TCRalphabeta/CD19-depleted stem cell transplant. CDR3 bases: TGTGCCAGCAGCCAGGATTGGCAGCCCCAGCATTTT. Translation: CASSQDWQPQHF.